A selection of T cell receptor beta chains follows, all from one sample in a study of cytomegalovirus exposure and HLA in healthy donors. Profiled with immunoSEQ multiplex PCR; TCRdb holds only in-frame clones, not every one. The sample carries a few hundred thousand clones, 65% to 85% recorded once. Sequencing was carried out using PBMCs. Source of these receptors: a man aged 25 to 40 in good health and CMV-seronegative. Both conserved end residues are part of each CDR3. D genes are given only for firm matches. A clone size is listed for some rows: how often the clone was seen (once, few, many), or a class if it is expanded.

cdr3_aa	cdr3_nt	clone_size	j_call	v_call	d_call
CASSLDLQGGNQPQHF	TGTGCCAGCAGCTTAGATTTACAGGGTGGCAATCAGCCCCAGCATTTT	once	TRBJ1-5	TRBV7-9	.
CASILAQGASVTEAFF	TGTGCCAGCATTCTTGCCCAGGGGGCATCAGTAACTGAAGCTTTCTTT	.	TRBJ1-1	TRBV28	TRBD1
CASSQVGTGLEQYF	TGCGCCAGCAGCCAAGTCGGTACAGGGCTCGAGCAGTACTTC	.	TRBJ2-7	TRBV4-1	.
CASTNYRGTEAFF	TGTGCCAGCACCAACTACAGGGGAACTGAAGCTTTCTTT	.	TRBJ1-1	TRBV14	TRBD1
CASSGGTDYLGTEAFF	TGTGCCAGCAGCGGGGGGACGGACTACCTGGGCACTGAAGCTTTCTTT	.	TRBJ1-1	TRBV7-8	.
CASSLYPRGSSYNEQFF	TGTGCCAGCAGTTTATACCCCCGGGGGAGCTCCTACAATGAGCAGTTCTTC	.	TRBJ2-1	TRBV28	.
CASSYQQGIGAYEQYF	TGTGCCAGCAGTTACCAACAGGGGATCGGGGCCTACGAGCAGTACTTC	.	TRBJ2-7	TRBV28	TRBD1
CASSQDTRETQYF	TGTGCCAGCAGCCAAGATACGAGGGAGACCCAGTACTTC	once	TRBJ2-5	TRBV4-2	.
CAISPSGGVTEAFF	TGTGCCATCAGTCCGAGCGGGGGGGTGACTGAAGCTTTCTTT	.	TRBJ1-1	TRBV10-3	.
CASSLGGSEIQYF	TGTGCCAGCAGCTTGGGTGGTTCGGAGATTCAGTACTTC	.	TRBJ2-4	TRBV5-6	.
CSSSLGLAVSYNEQFF	TGTTCCAGCAGCTTGGGTCTAGCGGTCTCCTACAATGAGCAGTTCTTC	.	TRBJ2-1	TRBV7-9	TRBD2
CASSQEGGSMNTEAFF	TGTGCCAGCAGCCAAGAGGGGGGAAGCATGAACACTGAAGCTTTCTTT	.	TRBJ1-1	TRBV4-2	.
CASSPQDLEQYF	TGTGCCAGCAGCCCACAGGATCTAGAGCAGTACTTC	.	TRBJ2-7	TRBV11-2	.
CASSPSSYEQYF	TGTGCCAGCAGTCCGAGCTCCTACGAGCAGTACTTC	.	TRBJ2-7	TRBV27	.
CASSSKLGQGALDYGYTF	TGTGCCAGCAGCTCTAAGTTAGGACAGGGGGCATTAGACTATGGCTACACCTTC	.	TRBJ1-2	TRBV5-6	TRBD1
CASSPDRPTNYGYTF	TGTGCCAGCAGCCCCGACAGGCCGACTAACTATGGCTACACCTTC	.	TRBJ1-2	TRBV28	.
CASSSQREEAFF	TGTGCCAGCAGTTCCCAGCGGGAGGAAGCTTTCTTT	.	TRBJ1-1	TRBV28	.
CASSSAGGSPLHF	TGTGCCAGCTCATCGGCGGGTGGGTCACCCCTCCACTTT	.	TRBJ1-6	TRBV18	.
CASSQNRGIYEQYF	TGTGCCAGCAGCCAAAACAGGGGAATCTACGAGCAGTACTTC	.	TRBJ2-7	TRBV4-2	TRBD1
CASTLGTSSYNEQFF	TGTGCCAGCACCTTGGGGACTAGCTCCTACAATGAGCAGTTCTTC	.	TRBJ2-1	TRBV28	TRBD2
CASSFDRVNTEAFF	TGTGCCAGCAGCTTTGACAGGGTGAACACTGAAGCTTTCTTT	.	TRBJ1-1	TRBV13	TRBD1
CASSSGGSTDTQYF	TGTGCCAGCTCAAGCGGGGGGAGCACAGATACGCAGTATTTT	.	TRBJ2-3	TRBV18	TRBD2
CAAGGDRVSYEQYF	TGTGCCGCCGGGGGGGACAGGGTCTCCTACGAGCAGTACTTC	.	TRBJ2-7	TRBV28	.
CASSLDLTTGAFF	TGTGCCAGCAGCTTGGACCTCACCACAGGAGCTTTCTTT	.	TRBJ1-1	TRBV5-4	.
CASRREAGELFF	TGTGCCAGCAGGCGGGAGGCCGGGGAGCTGTTTTTT	.	TRBJ2-2	TRBV11-2	TRBD2
CSARTGGNQPQHF	TGCAGCGCGAGGACAGGGGGCAATCAGCCCCAGCATTTT	.	TRBJ1-5	TRBV29-1	TRBD1
CASSRGGYYNEQFF	TGTGCCAGTAGTAGGGGCGGCTATTACAATGAGCAGTTCTTC	.	TRBJ2-1	TRBV19	.
CASSLMNSPLHF	TGTGCCAGCAGCCTTATGAATTCACCCCTCCACTTT	.	TRBJ1-6	TRBV14	.
CASSLGRDTQYF	TGTGCCAGCAGCCTGGGGAGAGATACGCAGTATTTT	.	TRBJ2-3	TRBV9	.
CASSVGLAGAINTGELFF	TGTGCCAGCAGCGTAGGACTAGCGGGGGCCATTAACACCGGGGAGCTGTTTTTT	.	TRBJ2-2	TRBV9	TRBD2
CASSLMGTSGGGEQFF	TGTGCCAGCAGCTTAATGGGGACTAGCGGGGGAGGGGAGCAGTTCTTC	.	TRBJ2-1	TRBV7-3	TRBD2
CASSYSQGSYEQYF	TGTGCCAGCAGTTACTCGCAGGGGTCCTACGAGCAGTACTTC	few	TRBJ2-7	TRBV6-5	.
CASSGPAGGPRETQYF	TGTGCCAGCAGCGGCCCAGCGGGGGGGCCGCGGGAGACCCAGTACTTC	.	TRBJ2-5	TRBV9	TRBD2
CAATSGTGNYGYTF	TGTGCCGCCACCTCCGGGACAGGGAACTATGGCTACACCTTC	.	TRBJ1-2	TRBV6-5	TRBD1
CASSDLDRGDENTEAFF	TGTGCCAGCAGTGACCTGGACAGGGGTGATGAGAACACTGAAGCTTTCTTT	.	TRBJ1-1	TRBV25-1	TRBD1
CASSSTGGAGNQPQHF	TGTGCCAGCAGTTCAACAGGGGGCGCGGGCAATCAGCCCCAGCATTTT	.	TRBJ1-5	TRBV6-5	TRBD1
CASSPGLAGVETQYF	TGCGCCAGCAGCCCGGGACTAGCGGGGGTGGAGACCCAGTACTTC	.	TRBJ2-5	TRBV5-1	TRBD2
CASSVGQGISYEQYF	TGTGCCAGCAGTGTGGGACAGGGAATTTCCTACGAGCAGTACTTC	.	TRBJ2-7	TRBV6-1	TRBD1
CASSPNGLSYYGYTF	TGTGCCAGCAGCCCCAACGGACTGAGTTACTATGGCTACACCTTC	.	TRBJ1-2	TRBV11-2	.
CASSYDPDRGNTIYF	TGTGCCAGCAGTTACGACCCCGACAGGGGGAACACCATATATTTT	.	TRBJ1-3	TRBV6-5	TRBD1
CASSKGLGNEQFF	TGTGCCAGCAGCAAAGGACTCGGCAATGAGCAGTTCTTC	.	TRBJ2-1	TRBV9	.
CASRKTENTEAFF	TGTGCCAGCAGAAAAACAGAAAACACTGAAGCTTTCTTT	.	TRBJ1-1	TRBV7-9	.
CASTGVDTGELFF	TGTGCCAGCACAGGGGTAGACACCGGGGAGCTGTTTTTT	.	TRBJ2-2	TRBV2	.
CASIVLWGGQETQYF	TGTGCCAGCATCGTCCTGTGGGGGGGGCAGGAGACCCAGTACTTC	.	TRBJ2-5	TRBV5-6	.
CARDRGREETQYF	TGTGCCAGGGACAGGGGGCGCGAAGAGACCCAGTACTTC	.	TRBJ2-5	TRBV2	TRBD1
CASSFTTGRSAF	TGTGCCAGCAGCTTTACGACAGGCCGAAGTGCCTTC	.	TRBJ1-2	TRBV28	.
CASSQDWGGTSSYEQYF	TGTGCCAGCAGCCAAGATTGGGGGGGGACGAGCTCCTACGAGCAGTACTTC	.	TRBJ2-7	TRBV4-2	TRBD2
CASSPGQGTEAFF	TGTGCCAGCAGCCCGGGACAGGGCACCGAAGCTTTCTTT	.	TRBJ1-1	TRBV6-6	TRBD1
CASVTGNQPQHF	TGTGCCAGCGTAACAGGAAATCAGCCCCAGCATTTT	.	TRBJ1-5	TRBV28	.